The 9 T cell receptor beta chains below all came from one sample that was sequenced in a study of Graves' ophthalmopathy and Graves' hyperthyroidism. Amplified TCR beta CDR3 regions were obtained using RNA transcripts as template. Following a first-round RT-PCR that used HTBI primers, a second-round multiplex PCR was carried out. In TCRdb, the multiplex PCR reads were re-called with MiXCR into one record per CDR3 protein. The sample has 900,000 to 1,200,000 distinct CDR3 sequences, about 36% seen once. Sample: peripheral blood or thyroid tissue (not recorded which). The source is an adult man with Graves' hyperthyroidism.

This clonotype was seen repeatedly, ten times or more. V usage is TRBV11-2 and J usage is TRBJ2-7; tentatively, D is TRBD1 (6 bases). V lost 1 base and J lost 3, with 10 bases in between. Germline CDR1 is SGHAT and CDR2 is FQNNGV. This CDR3 comprises 14 residues. DNA of the CDR3: TGTGCCAGCAGCTTAGGGACAGTTGGCTACGAGCAGTACTTC. Amino acid sequence: CASSLGTVGYEQYF.

The chain carries TRBV24-1 and TRBJ2-2; no firm D call. The V gene's germline CDR1 is KGHDR and CDR2 SFDVKD. The CDR3 runs to 15 residues. V lost 0 bases to trimming and J lost 3 bases, with 7 bases between them. CDR3: CATSDLQSDTGELFF. CDR3 in DNA: TGTGCCACCAGTGATTTGCAATCTGACACCGGGGAGCTGTTTTTT.

The J gene is TRBJ2-7, the V gene TRBV4-3, with D perhaps matching TRBD1 or TRBD2 (6 bases each). Germline CDR1 reads LGHNA; CDR2 reads YSLEER. The CDR3 consists of 16 residues. V shed 3 bases and J shed 3 bases, with 18 bases lying between them. The CDR3 reads CASSQHPGAGIYEQYF. CDR3 coding DNA: TGCGCCAGCAGCCAGCACCCGGGGGCGGGAATCTACGAGCAGTACTTC.

This clonotype showed up just a few times. The V call is TRBV20-1, the J call TRBJ2-7, with D possibly TRBD2 on 6 matching bases. Germline CDR1 is DFQATT and CDR2 is SNEGSKA (reference sequence). V was trimmed by 4 bases and J by 3 bases, leaving 13 bases between them. This CDR3 spans 13 amino acids. CDR3 bases: TGCAGTGCTAATAGCGGAGAAATCTACGAGCAGTACTTC. Protein sequence: CSANSGEIYEQYF.

This clonotype was seen ten or more times. The CDR3 region has the DNA TGTGCCAGCAGCCCCAAAGTAGGGGAGACCCAGTACTTC. Translation: CASSPKVGETQYF. The chain couples TRBV7-2 to TRBJ2-5, with unresolved D. The CDR3 totals 13 residues. Germline assignment: CDR1 SGHTA and CDR2 FQGNSA. Trimming left V 5 bases short and J 5 bases short, with 12 bases between. The full variable domain, with the rest looked up from reference TRBV7-2 and TRBJ2-5, is GAGVSQSPSNKVTEKGKDVELRCDPISGHTALYWYRQSLGQGLEFLIYFQGNSAPDKSGLPSDRFSAERTGGSVSTLTIQRTQQEDSAVYLCASSPKVGETQYFGPGTRLLVL.

This clonotype was observed a few times. V is TRBV6-2 or TRBV6-3 and J is TRBJ1-4; D remains unclear. Trimming took 7 bases from V and 0 from J, leaving 9 bases between them. Germline loops: CDR1 MNHEY, CDR2 SVGEGT. The CDR3 spans 14 residues. The CDR3 loop is CASTPDATNEKLFF. The CDR3 coding sequence is TGTGCCAGCACCCCGGATGCAACTAATGAAAAACTGTTTTTT.

This clonotype was observed a handful of times. The CDR3 reads CSVVLSRAYEQYF. CDR3 bases: TGCAGCGTTGTCCTTAGTAGGGCGTACGAGCAGTACTTC. The V and J genes are TRBV29-1 and TRBJ2-7, with D unclear. This CDR3 has 13 amino acids. CDR1 and CDR2 (germline): SQVTM, ANQGSEA. The germline V and J ends were trimmed by 4 bases and 4 bases, with 14 bases remaining between them.

This clonotype has just a few counts. An end of the junction does not agree with germline; a read error may underlie this. The chain couples TRBV10-3 to TRBJ2-2; D perhaps matches TRBD1 (6 bases). CDR3 size: 17 residues. CDR1 and CDR2 (germline): ENHRY, SYGVKD. Here the CDR3 reads CASSDRGRVQGAGELFF. The CDR3 bases are TGTGCCAGCAGTGATAGGGGCCGGGTACAGGGAGCCGGGGAGCTGTTTTTT.

The chain employs TRBV7-8 and TRBJ2-5, with TRBD2 matching over 7 bases. Germline loops: CDR1 SGHVS, CDR2 FQNEAQ. The ends lost 7 bases at V and 1 base at J; junction bases unmatched: 12. This CDR3 has 16 residues. The CDR3 nucleotides are TGTGCCAGCACCGCCTGGGGGGGGACTTCCCAAGAGACCCAGTACTTC. Its protein product is CASTAWGGTSQETQYF.